A single sample gave rise to the 9 T cell receptor beta chains below, sequenced in a study of T cells in Graves' hyperthyroidism and ophthalmopathy. Researchers amplified the TCR beta CDR3 regions from RNA transcripts. Primed by the HTBI set, a first-round RT-PCR was run on the TCR CDR3. TCRdb reprocessed the multiplex PCR reads via MiXCR and lists one record per CDR3 protein. In the table there are 500,000 to 600,000 distinct CDR3 sequences, about 45% of which are singletons. Sequencing was done on a sample of peripheral blood or thyroid tissue (not recorded which). The receptors stem from a woman between 18 and 30 years old with Graves' hyperthyroidism.

This clonotype was found many times. The chain carries TRBV7-9 and TRBJ2-5; 9 bases fit TRBD1. Germline CDR1 and CDR2: SEHNR and FQNEAQ (reference sequence). The V segment lost 1 base and the J segment 4 bases; nucleotides outside the gene matches: 1. The CDR3 is 14 residues long. The chain's CDR3 is CASSLDRGLETQYF. The CDR3 nucleotides read TGTGCCAGCAGCTTAGACAGGGGGCTAGAGACCCAGTACTTC.

The rearrangement joins TRBV5-5 to TRBJ2-7, with D unclear. Germline CDR1 reads SGHKS; CDR2 reads YYEKEE (reference sequence). V shed 0 bases and J shed 7 bases, with 11 bases lying between them. This CDR3 has 13 residues. The CDR3 loop is CASSLGHTGEQYF. For the CDR3, the DNA is TGTGCCAGCAGCTTGGGCCATACCGGGGAGCAGTACTTC.

This clonotype showed up many times. The chain couples TRBV13 to TRBJ1-1; 7 bases line up with TRBD1. V dropped 4 bases and J dropped 4; count of bases not matched to a gene: 6. Germline V lookup: CDR1 PRHDT, CDR2 FYEKMQ (reference sequence). The CDR3 covers 14 residues. Written as DNA, the CDR3 is TGTGCCAGCAGCTCTAAGACAGGGATCACTGAAGCTTTCTTT. This sequence encodes CASSSKTGITEAFF.

This clonotype was found many times. The chain employs TRBV9 and TRBJ1-4, with 10 positions matching TRBD1. V trimming: 4 bases; J trimming: 7 bases; junction bases outside the gene matches: 7. The CDR3 runs to 15 residues. Germline CDR1 is SGDLS and CDR2 is YYNGEE. The DNA of the CDR3 is TGTGCCAGCAGCTCTCCGGGACAGGGGTCTGAAAAACTGTTTTTT. Residues: CASSSPGQGSEKLFF. Using reference TRBV9 and TRBJ1-4 for the parts outside the CDR3, the full variable domain is DSGVTQTPKHLITATGQRVTLRCSPRSGDLSVYWYQQSLDQGLQFLIQYYNGEERAKGNILERFSAQQFPDLHSELNLSSLELGDSALYFCASSSPGQGSEKLFFGSGTQLSVL.

The rearrangement links TRBV29-1 to TRBJ2-2; D gene uncertain. Trimming took off 4 bases at V and 8 bases at J, with 11 bases between the two ends. CDR1 is SQVTM, CDR2 ANQGSEA, per germline. There are 12 residues in the CDR3. The DNA for the CDR3 is TGCAGCGTTGGGGCAATGACAGGGGAGCTGTTTTTT. Amino acid sequence: CSVGAMTGELFF.

This clonotype was counted a few times. This may be a read error, as it is one base from a much larger clone. The chain employs TRBV7-6 and TRBJ2-7; tentative D call: TRBD2 (5 bases). Deletions cut 5 bases from V and 7 bases from J, with 21 bases between. The CDR3 loop spans 15 amino acids. Per germline, CDR1 SGHVS and CDR2 FNYEAQ. The CDR3 spells CASSPSSGSYNEQYF. The CDR3 region has the DNA TGTGCCAGCAGCCCAAGCTCGGGGAGCTACAATGAGCAGTACTTC.

The gene calls are TRBV19 and TRBJ2-3; D is unclear. Germline V gives CDR1 LNHDA, CDR2 SQIVND (reference sequence). Between the trimmed V and J ends, which lost 5 bases and 3 bases, there was a span of 9 bases. The CDR3 covers 13 residues. CDR3: CASSWSATDTQYF. CDR3 nucleotide sequence: TGTGCCAGTAGTTGGTCGGCGACAGATACGCAGTATTTT.

V and J are TRBV20-1 and TRBJ2-7, with no clear D. CDR1 and CDR2 from the germline V gene are DFQATT and SNEGSKA (reference sequence). This CDR3 is 11 amino acids long. CDR3 residues: CSLPSSGEQYF. In nucleotides, the CDR3 is TGCAGCTTACCGAGTTCAGGCGAGCAGTACTTC.

This clonotype has a handful of counts. The chain joins TRBV3-1 to TRBJ2-2; no firm D call. Germline V lookup: CDR1 LGHDT, CDR2 YNNKEL (reference sequence). V was trimmed by 4 bases and J by 7 bases, leaving 13 bases between them. The CDR3 is 14 amino acids. CDR3 sequence: CASSPGPHNGELFF. CDR3 DNA sequence: TGTGCCAGCAGCCCCGGGCCCCACAACGGGGAGCTGTTTTTT. The whole variable domain, filled in from reference TRBV3-1 and TRBJ2-2, reads DTAVSQTPKYLVTQMGNDKSIKCEQNLGHDTMYWYKQDSKKFLKIMFSYNNKELIINETVPNRFSPKSPDKAHLNLHINSLELGDSAVYFCASSPGPHNGELFFGEGSRLTVL.